A selection of T cell receptor beta chains follows, all from one sample in a study of T cell responses to AZD1222 COVID-19 vaccine. Repertoires were generated with immunoSEQ multiplex PCR, while TCRdb's copy carries only in-frame clones and drops some. The data contain 100,000 to 120,000 clones, roughly four fifths of them seen just once; the ten biggest clones take up 3.5% to 5.5%. Here the sequenced sample was peripheral blood, taken on day 0 of AZD1222 vaccination. The receptors shown here come from an adult in good health. The CDR3 runs from the conserved cysteine through the conserved F or W. Each record gives: clone size, D gene, CDR3 length, V gene, J gene, CDR3 DNA, CDR3 protein. D genes are given only for firm matches. Not every row has a clone size; where given, it reads once, few, many or a size class.

clone_size: -; d_call: -; cdr3_length: 14; v_call: TRBV7-2; j_call: TRBJ2-5; cdr3_nt: TGTGCCAGCAGCTTAGCCGGGTACCAAGAGACCCAGTACTTC; cdr3_aa: CASSLAGYQETQYF
clone_size: -; d_call: TRBD1; cdr3_length: 20; v_call: TRBV7-6; j_call: TRBJ2-6; cdr3_nt: TGTGCCAGCAGCCCTATGTCGGCCTGGACAGGCCCCGCCGGGGCCAACGTCCTGACTTTC; cdr3_aa: CASSPMSAWTGPAGANVLTF
clone_size: -; d_call: -; cdr3_length: 14; v_call: TRBV5-1; j_call: TRBJ1-2; cdr3_nt: TGCGCCAGCAGCTTGGGGGATGGTAACTATGGCTACACCTTC; cdr3_aa: CASSLGDGNYGYTF
clone_size: -; d_call: -; cdr3_length: 14; v_call: TRBV9; j_call: TRBJ2-7; cdr3_nt: TGTGCCAGCAGCGTCTCCAGTAGCTCCTACGAGCAGTACTTC; cdr3_aa: CASSVSSSSYEQYF
clone_size: -; d_call: -; cdr3_length: 14; v_call: TRBV9; j_call: TRBJ2-7; cdr3_nt: TGTGCCAGCAGCGCCTCCATGAATACCTACGAGCAGTACTTC; cdr3_aa: CASSASMNTYEQYF
clone_size: -; d_call: TRBD1; cdr3_length: 15; v_call: TRBV5-4; j_call: TRBJ1-4; cdr3_nt: TGTGCCAGCAGCCCGGGCCCGGGACAGGGCGAAAAACTGTTTTTT; cdr3_aa: CASSPGPGQGEKLFF
clone_size: -; d_call: -; cdr3_length: 12; v_call: TRBV2; j_call: TRBJ2-5; cdr3_nt: TGTGCCAGCAGAGAACTGCAAGAGACCCAGTACTTC; cdr3_aa: CASRELQETQYF
clone_size: -; d_call: -; cdr3_length: 15; v_call: TRBV5-1; j_call: TRBJ2-4; cdr3_nt: TGCGCCAGCAGCTCCATAGGGCCGGCCAAAAACATTCAGTACTTC; cdr3_aa: CASSSIGPAKNIQYF
clone_size: -; d_call: -; cdr3_length: 13; v_call: TRBV6-6; j_call: TRBJ1-2; cdr3_nt: TGTGCCAGCAGTTCCCGGGCCAACTATGGCTACACCTTC; cdr3_aa: CASSSRANYGYTF
clone_size: -; d_call: -; cdr3_length: 11; v_call: TRBV10-3; j_call: TRBJ2-1; cdr3_nt: TGTGCCATCAGTGATTACAATGAGCAGTTCTTC; cdr3_aa: CAISDYNEQFF
clone_size: -; d_call: -; cdr3_length: 16; v_call: TRBV2; j_call: TRBJ2-5; cdr3_nt: TGTGCCAGCAGTGAACGGGCGGGTCTGTACCAAGAGACCCAGTACTTC; cdr3_aa: CASSERAGLYQETQYF
clone_size: -; d_call: -; cdr3_length: 15; v_call: TRBV5-5; j_call: TRBJ2-2; cdr3_nt: TGTGCCAGCAGCCTGGGACACTCGAACACCGGGGAGCTGTTTTTT; cdr3_aa: CASSLGHSNTGELFF
clone_size: -; d_call: -; cdr3_length: 13; v_call: TRBV19; j_call: TRBJ1-1; cdr3_nt: TGTGCCAGTAGTATAGATCGGAACACTGAAGCTTTCTTT; cdr3_aa: CASSIDRNTEAFF
clone_size: -; d_call: TRBD2; cdr3_length: 14; v_call: TRBV7-9; j_call: TRBJ2-3; cdr3_nt: TGTGCCAGCAGCCGGACTAGCGGCACAGATACGCAGTATTTT; cdr3_aa: CASSRTSGTDTQYF
clone_size: -; d_call: TRBD2; cdr3_length: 16; v_call: TRBV18; j_call: TRBJ2-7; cdr3_nt: TGTGCCAGCTCACGGCCTAGCGGGCTGAGCTCCTACGAGCAGTACTTC; cdr3_aa: CASSRPSGLSSYEQYF
clone_size: -; d_call: -; cdr3_length: 14; v_call: TRBV28; j_call: TRBJ1-3; cdr3_nt: TGTGCCAGCAGTTGGTCAGGGTCCGGAAACACCATATATTTT; cdr3_aa: CASSWSGSGNTIYF
clone_size: few; d_call: -; cdr3_length: 15; v_call: TRBV28; j_call: TRBJ1-3; cdr3_nt: TGTGCCAGCAGGGGCTCCGTGTACCCCGGAAACACCATATATTTT; cdr3_aa: CASRGSVYPGNTIYF
clone_size: -; d_call: TRBD1; cdr3_length: 14; v_call: TRBV28; j_call: TRBJ1-2; cdr3_nt: TGTGCCAGCAGGGGACAGGGTGGTGACTATGGCTACACCTTC; cdr3_aa: CASRGQGGDYGYTF
clone_size: -; d_call: -; cdr3_length: 14; v_call: TRBV21-1; j_call: TRBJ1-1; cdr3_nt: TGTGCCAGCAGCATAACAGCGGGGAGCACTGAAGCTTTCTTT; cdr3_aa: CASSITAGSTEAFF
clone_size: -; d_call: -; cdr3_length: 15; v_call: TRBV6-5; j_call: TRBJ1-1; cdr3_nt: TGTGCCAGCAGTAAGGGGGGGATCGGGAACACTGAAGCTTTCTTT; cdr3_aa: CASSKGGIGNTEAFF
clone_size: -; d_call: TRBD2; cdr3_length: 15; v_call: TRBV11-2; j_call: TRBJ2-1; cdr3_nt: TGTGCCAGCAGCTCCGGACTAGCGGGAGGTAATGAGCAGTTCTTC; cdr3_aa: CASSSGLAGGNEQFF
clone_size: once; d_call: TRBD1; cdr3_length: 16; v_call: TRBV5-6; j_call: TRBJ1-2; cdr3_nt: TGTGCCAGCAGCCCTGAGACAGGGGCATATAACTATGGCTACACCTTC; cdr3_aa: CASSPETGAYNYGYTF
clone_size: once; d_call: TRBD2; cdr3_length: 16; v_call: TRBV30; j_call: TRBJ2-7; cdr3_nt: TGTGCCTGGAGTAGACTAGCGGGGGGCTTCTCCTACGAGCAGTACTTC; cdr3_aa: CAWSRLAGGFSYEQYF
clone_size: few; d_call: -; cdr3_length: 16; v_call: TRBV4-1; j_call: TRBJ2-7; cdr3_nt: TGCGCCAGCAGCCAAGAGATCGCCATAAGTTCCTACGAGCAGTACTTC; cdr3_aa: CASSQEIAISSYEQYF
clone_size: -; d_call: -; cdr3_length: 14; v_call: TRBV6-5; j_call: TRBJ1-2; cdr3_nt: TGTGCCAGCAGTTACTCGATGCCCCTTGGGGGCTACACCTTC; cdr3_aa: CASSYSMPLGGYTF
clone_size: -; d_call: -; cdr3_length: 14; v_call: TRBV6-6; j_call: TRBJ1-5; cdr3_nt: TGTGCCAGCAGTATGGGCCTTCCGGGGTGGCCCCAGCATTTT; cdr3_aa: CASSMGLPGWPQHF
clone_size: few; d_call: -; cdr3_length: 13; v_call: TRBV13; j_call: TRBJ2-5; cdr3_nt: TGTGCCAGCAGCTCCTTAGCTTCCGAGACCCAGTACTTC; cdr3_aa: CASSSLASETQYF
clone_size: few; d_call: -; cdr3_length: 14; v_call: TRBV2; j_call: TRBJ2-5; cdr3_nt: TGTGCCAGCAGTGAATCAGCGCTACAAGAGACCCAGTACTTC; cdr3_aa: CASSESALQETQYF
clone_size: -; d_call: TRBD1; cdr3_length: 15; v_call: TRBV5-1; j_call: TRBJ1-1; cdr3_nt: TGCGCCAGCAGCTTGGCCCCGGGACAGGGCACTGAAGCTTTCTTT; cdr3_aa: CASSLAPGQGTEAFF
clone_size: once; d_call: -; cdr3_length: 12; v_call: TRBV7-8; j_call: TRBJ2-7; cdr3_nt: TGTGCCAGCAGCTTAACCGGATACGAGCAGTACTTC; cdr3_aa: CASSLTGYEQYF
clone_size: -; d_call: -; cdr3_length: 13; v_call: TRBV15; j_call: TRBJ2-1; cdr3_nt: TGTGCCACCAGCCGGTGGATTCCCAATGAGCAGTTCTTC; cdr3_aa: CATSRWIPNEQFF
clone_size: -; d_call: TRBD2; cdr3_length: 15; v_call: TRBV7-2; j_call: TRBJ2-1; cdr3_nt: TGTGCCAGCAGCTTAAGACTAGCGGGGGAGAATGAGCAGTTCTTC; cdr3_aa: CASSLRLAGENEQFF
clone_size: -; d_call: -; cdr3_length: 13; v_call: TRBV10-1; j_call: TRBJ1-1; cdr3_nt: TGCGCCAGCAGCAGGAACGGGAACACTGAAGCTTTCTTT; cdr3_aa: CASSRNGNTEAFF
clone_size: once; d_call: TRBD2; cdr3_length: 15; v_call: TRBV7-2; j_call: TRBJ2-1; cdr3_nt: TGTGCCAGCAGCCGTCTGGGACTAGCGTCCAATGAGCAGTTCTTC; cdr3_aa: CASSRLGLASNEQFF
clone_size: -; d_call: -; cdr3_length: 14; v_call: TRBV5-1; j_call: TRBJ2-3; cdr3_nt: TGCGCCAGCAGCTTGGGAAGCCCCGGAGATACGCAGTATTTT; cdr3_aa: CASSLGSPGDTQYF
clone_size: -; d_call: -; cdr3_length: 14; v_call: TRBV19; j_call: TRBJ1-5; cdr3_nt: TGTGCCAGTAGTCTCCGATCAAGTGGCCAGCCCCAGCATTTT; cdr3_aa: CASSLRSSGQPQHF
clone_size: -; d_call: -; cdr3_length: 13; v_call: TRBV7-9; j_call: TRBJ2-2; cdr3_nt: TGTGCCAGCAGCCGGCAGGGAAACGGGGAGCTGTTTTTT; cdr3_aa: CASSRQGNGELFF
clone_size: -; d_call: TRBD1; cdr3_length: 16; v_call: TRBV30; j_call: TRBJ1-6; cdr3_nt: TGTGCCTGGAGTATCCCAGCCGGGACAGATAATTCACCCCTCCACTTT; cdr3_aa: CAWSIPAGTDNSPLHF
clone_size: few; d_call: TRBD1; cdr3_length: 15; v_call: TRBV10-3; j_call: TRBJ2-7; cdr3_nt: TGTGCCATCAATCCGGGACAGGGAACAAACTACGAGCAGTACTTC; cdr3_aa: CAINPGQGTNYEQYF
clone_size: -; d_call: -; cdr3_length: 15; v_call: TRBV5-8; j_call: TRBJ2-2; cdr3_nt: TGTGCCAGCAGCTTGGCGTCTGGACACACCGGGGAGCTGTTTTTT; cdr3_aa: CASSLASGHTGELFF
clone_size: once; d_call: -; cdr3_length: 13; v_call: TRBV14; j_call: TRBJ1-2; cdr3_nt: TGTGCCAGCAGCCTGACGGGAAGATATGGCTACACCTTC; cdr3_aa: CASSLTGRYGYTF
clone_size: -; d_call: TRBD2; cdr3_length: 14; v_call: TRBV9; j_call: TRBJ2-1; cdr3_nt: TGTGCCAGCAGCGCCCGGACTAGCGGGTCTGAGCAGTTCTTC; cdr3_aa: CASSARTSGSEQFF
clone_size: -; d_call: -; cdr3_length: 15; v_call: TRBV6-5; j_call: TRBJ1-5; cdr3_nt: TGTGCCAGCAGTTACTCGTTCGGTAGCAATCAGCCCCAGCATTTT; cdr3_aa: CASSYSFGSNQPQHF
clone_size: once; d_call: -; cdr3_length: 13; v_call: TRBV5-5; j_call: TRBJ1-2; cdr3_nt: TGTGCCAGCAGCTCCTTGAGAAACTATGGCTACACCTTC; cdr3_aa: CASSSLRNYGYTF
clone_size: -; d_call: -; cdr3_length: 14; v_call: TRBV6-5; j_call: TRBJ1-1; cdr3_nt: TGTGCCAGCAGTTACTCGAAAGTTAACACTGAAGCTTTCTTT; cdr3_aa: CASSYSKVNTEAFF
clone_size: -; d_call: -; cdr3_length: 16; v_call: TRBV27; j_call: TRBJ1-5; cdr3_nt: TGTGCCAGCAGTTTATTTGCGGGGAATAGCAATCAGCCCCAGCATTTT; cdr3_aa: CASSLFAGNSNQPQHF
clone_size: -; d_call: -; cdr3_length: 13; v_call: TRBV28; j_call: TRBJ1-2; cdr3_nt: TGTGCCAGCAGTTTATACGGACTTTATGGCTACACCTTC; cdr3_aa: CASSLYGLYGYTF
clone_size: -; d_call: TRBD1; cdr3_length: 14; v_call: TRBV6-2/TRBV6-3; j_call: TRBJ1-6; cdr3_nt: TGTGCCAGCAGTGACGACAGGGACAATTCACCCCTCCACTTT; cdr3_aa: CASSDDRDNSPLHF
clone_size: -; d_call: TRBD2; cdr3_length: 15; v_call: TRBV7-8; j_call: TRBJ2-7; cdr3_nt: TGTGCCAGCAGCCCAGGACTAGCGGGAGTGAAGGAGCAGTACTTC; cdr3_aa: CASSPGLAGVKEQYF
clone_size: few; d_call: TRBD2; cdr3_length: 15; v_call: TRBV5-1; j_call: TRBJ2-7; cdr3_nt: TGCGCCAGCAGCTTAGTAGCGGGAGGGACCTACGAGCAGTACTTC; cdr3_aa: CASSLVAGGTYEQYF